Shown below are 8 T cell receptor beta chains from a single sample sequenced in a study of tissue T cells after allogeneic stem cell transplantation. TCRdb keeps only in-frame clones here, not all; method: immunoSEQ multiplex PCR. The sample consists of about 43,000 clones, approximately 92% of them appearing once. Sample: blood, taken before transplantation. Every receptor here comes from a woman aged 40-69 years who later had graft-versus-host disease after an allogeneic stem cell transplant.

The genes are TRBV5-1 and TRBJ2-7, with a weak D call TRBD1 (6 bases). CDR1 and CDR2 from the germline V gene are SGHRS and YFSETQ. V was trimmed by 3 bases and J by 3 bases, leaving 13 bases between them. This CDR3 comprises 14 residues. The CDR3 sequence is CASSSTATGYEQYF. CDR3 DNA: TGCGCCAGCAGCTCCACAGCGACAGGCTACGAGCAGTACTTC.

This rearrangement joins TRBV5-5 to TRBJ2-5, with TRBD2 matching 11 bases. Germline CDR1 reads SGHKS; CDR2 reads YYEKEE (reference sequence). V was clipped by 4 bases and J by 3 bases; unmatched bases: 11. This CDR3 spans 17 amino acids. The CDR3 nucleotides are TGTGCCAGCAGCCCTTATAGACTAGCGGGAATCAAAGAGACCCAGTACTTC. It codes for CASSPYRLAGIKETQYF.

V and J are TRBV4-1 and TRBJ1-6, with 8 bases fitting TRBD1. Germline CDR1 is MGHRA and CDR2 is YSYEKL. The CDR3 is 15 residues long. V shed 1 base, J shed 8 bases, and the junction held 4 bases outside the gene matches. This chain's CDR3 is CASSQVGQAYSPLHF. CDR3 DNA: TGCGCCAGCAGCCAAGTGGGACAGGCGTATTCACCCCTCCACTTT.

V gene TRBV2 combines with J gene TRBJ2-4, with TRBD2 matching over 7 bases. The CDR3 length is 19 residues. Trimming cost V 4 bases and J 1 base; bases outside gene matches: 16. The V gene's germline CDR1 is SNHLY and CDR2 FYNNEI. CDR3 residues: CASSGIGREFTFAKNIQYF. The DNA for the CDR3 is TGTGCCAGCAGTGGAATTGGGAGGGAATTTACCTTCGCCAAAAACATTCAGTACTTC.

The chain has TRBV6-6 and TRBJ2-5, with 14 positions matching TRBD2. With V trimmed by 5 bases and J by 4 bases, 3 bases remained unmatched. This CDR3 is built from 15 residues. Germline V gene data show CDR1 as MNHNY and CDR2 as SVGAGI (reference sequence). CDR3 nucleotides: TGTGCCAGCAGTCCGGGACTAGCGGGAGTAGAGACCCAGTACTTC. Its protein is CASSPGLAGVETQYF.

This chain links TRBV27 with TRBJ1-4, with D perhaps TRBD1 (6 bases). The CDR3 sequence is 15 residues long. Germline V CDR1 and CDR2: MNHEY, SMNVEV (reference sequence). Trimming removed 6 bases at V and 8 bases at J, with 19 bases between. The CDR3 nucleotides are TGTGCCAGCAGCTTGGGGGGACAACCTAGGGAAAAACTGTTTTTT. Translated: CASSLGGQPREKLFF.

This clone was recorded only once. This rearrangement joins TRBV5-5 to TRBJ1-4; the match to TRBD1 covers 8 bases. There are 18 residues in the CDR3. Trimming removed 5 bases from V and 1 base from J; junction bases left unmatched: 13. Germline V gene data show CDR1 as SGHKS and CDR2 as YYEKEE (reference sequence). The CDR3 is CASSRARTGRGTNEKLFF. Written as DNA, the CDR3 is TGTGCCAGCAGTCGAGCCCGGACAGGGAGGGGAACTAATGAAAAACTGTTTTTT.

The genes are TRBV12-3 or TRBV12-4 and TRBJ2-7; 11 nucleotides match TRBD2. V lost 6 bases, J lost 4 bases, and 2 bases stayed unmatched. The CDR3 covers 13 residues. The CDR3 here is CASRLAGGYEQYF. In DNA form, the CDR3 reads TGTGCCAGCAGGCTAGCGGGGGGATACGAGCAGTACTTC.